Following are 24 T cell receptor beta chains from one sample sequenced in a study of CD8+CD57+ T cells in acquired aplastic anemia. Whoever was chosen for sequencing had shown CD8+CD57+ cell expansion by flow cytometry. The TCR beta profiling, which covered VDJ combination and CDR3 sequence, was carried out using genomic DNA as the template. TCRdb reanalysed the reads using MiXCR and keeps one entry per CDR3 protein. The table records hundreds of thousands of distinct CDR3 sequences, roughly 34% of them present only once. Sequenced: sorted CD4+, CD8+, or CD8+CD57+ T cells (not recorded which) from PBMCs. These receptors came from a human donor with aplastic anemia.

In this sample, this clonotype turned up a few times. The chain uses TRBV7-3 and TRBJ2-6, with TRBD1 matching over 7 bases. Germline V gene lookup returns CDR1 SGHTA and CDR2 FQGTGA. The CDR3 totals 16 residues. V lost 5 bases and J lost 0; bases outside the gene matches: 4. The CDR3 DNA is TGTGCCAGCAGCCGGGGACAGAACTCTGGGGCCAACGTCCTGACTTTC. Protein sequence: CASSRGQNSGANVLTF.

The J gene is TRBJ1-1, the V gene TRBV28, with D maybe TRBD1 (6 bases). Deletions cut 2 bases from V and 1 base from J, with 11 bases between. CDR1 and CDR2 from the germline V gene are MDHEN and SYDVKM. The CDR3 consists of 15 residues. The CDR3 nucleotides are TGTGCCAGCAGTTTAAGACAGGCGCCGAACACTGAAGCTTTCTTT. It specifies CASSLRQAPNTEAFF.

This clonotype has more than one count but fewer than ten. The chain uses TRBV10-1 and TRBJ1-2; the D is unclear. With 6 bases removed from V and 4 bases from J, the gap between germline ends came to 9 bases. The length of the CDR3 is 12 residues. The germline V gene has CDR1 WNHNN and CDR2 SYGVQD (reference sequence). The CDR3 loop is CASSDRSYGYTF. CDR3 coding DNA: TGCGCCAGCAGCGACCGGAGCTATGGCTACACCTTC.

This clonotype was found many times. A much more abundant neighbour one base away suggests this may be a read error. This CDR3 is missing its conserved last phenylalanine or tryptophan, likely due to a read error. This sequence joins TRBV25-1 and TRBJ1-6; D not resolved. V lost 4 bases and J lost 7, with 14 bases in between. The germline CDR1 and CDR2 sequences are MGHDK and SYGVNS. The CDR3 contains 15 residues. The CDR3 DNA reads TGTGCCAGCAGTGTTACGGCAACGTGGAATTCACCCCTCCACCTT. Protein: CASSVTATWNSPLHL.

CDR3: CASSSMTGNEQYF. The CDR3 bases are TGTGCCAGCAGCTCTATGACAGGGAACGAGCAGTACTTC. The rearrangement links TRBV5-6 to TRBJ2-7; 7 bases match TRBD1. This CDR3 has 13 amino acids. Looked up from germline, CDR1 is SGHDT and CDR2 is YYEEEE. V lost 3 bases, J lost 5 bases, and 5 bases stayed unmatched.

CDR3 residues: CASSRFGSPFSCEQYV. CDR3 bases: TGTGCCAGTAGTCGATTCGGGAGCCCTTTCTCCTGCGAGCAGTACGTC. This chain links TRBV19 with TRBJ2-7, with D possibly being TRBD2 (6 bases). Germline lookup yields CDR1 LNHDA and CDR2 SQIVND (reference sequence). CDR3 length equals 16 residues.

The V gene is TRBV5-1, the J gene TRBJ1-5; D is unresolved. The germline V and J ends were trimmed by 1 base and 11 bases, with 4 bases remaining between them. The CDR3 has 10 amino acids. Germline CDR1 and CDR2: SGHRS and YFSETQ. The CDR3 loop is CASSLSAQHF. CDR3 nucleotide sequence: TGCGCCAGCAGCTTGTCAGCCCAGCATTTT. Filled out from reference TRBV5-1 and TRBJ1-5, the complete variable domain reads KAGVTQTPRYLIKTRGQQVTLSCSPISGHRSVSWYQQTPGQGLQFLFEYFSETQRNKGNFPGRFSGRQFSNSRSEMNVSTLELGDSALYLCASSLSAQHFGDGTRLSIL.

The chain joins TRBV20-1 to TRBJ2-7; D not certain. Germline CDR1 is DFQATT and CDR2 is SNEGSKA (reference sequence). The CDR3 loop spans 19 amino acids. V gave up 3 bases and J gave up 7 bases, with 34 bases separating them. The CDR3 DNA reads TGCAGTGCTAGCTATTTTCGAGCTATACCTCCCCTCACTCTTCAAGAGCAGTACTTC. Translation gives CSASYFRAIPPLTLQEQYF.

The rearrangement joins TRBV24-1 to TRBJ1-2, with 11 positions matching TRBD1. The germline V gene has CDR1 KGHDR and CDR2 SFDVKD. The CDR3 consists of 15 residues. V shed 3 bases and J 8 bases; nucleotides not matched to a gene: 7. Here the CDR3 reads CATSDDWDRGKGYTF. The CDR3 bases are TGTGCCACCAGTGATGATTGGGACAGGGGGAAAGGCTACACCTTC.

This clonotype was seen a few times. V and J are TRBV5-1 and TRBJ1-5, with D possibly being TRBD1 (6 bases). Germline V gene sequence: CDR1 SGHRS, CDR2 YFSETQ. The V end lost 10 bases, the J end lost 1 base, and 18 bases lay between the germline ends. The CDR3 is 15 residues long. In DNA, the CDR3 is TGCGCCCGGTCGGGGGCCCGAATGAGCAATCAGCCCCAGCATTTT. The encoded protein is CARSGARMSNQPQHF. The whole variable domain, filled in from reference TRBV5-1 and TRBJ1-5, reads KAGVTQTPRYLIKTRGQQVTLSCSPISGHRSVSWYQQTPGQGLQFLFEYFSETQRNKGNFPGRFSGRQFSNSRSEMNVSTLELGDSALYLCARSGARMSNQPQHFGDGTRLSIL.

This clonotype was seen a handful of times. The chain links TRBV9 to TRBJ2-7; maybe TRBD2 (6 bases). Trimming removed 10 bases from V and 2 bases from J, with 10 bases in between. Looked up from germline, CDR1 is SGDLS and CDR2 is YYNGEE. The CDR3 contains 11 residues. This CDR3 reads CAWRGAYEQYF. CDR3 nucleotide sequence: TGTGCCTGGCGCGGGGCCTACGAGCAGTACTTC.

The rearrangement links TRBV30 to TRBJ2-3; 9 nucleotides align to TRBD1. V gave up 1 base and J gave up 3 bases; unmatched junction bases: 5. The CDR3 spans 15 residues. In germline, CDR1 is GTSNPN, CDR2 SVGIG (reference sequence). CDR3: CAWSEWTGVTDTQYF. The CDR3 nucleotides are TGTGCCTGGAGTGAATGGACAGGGGTAACAGATACGCAGTATTTT.

This chain joins TRBV24-1 and TRBJ1-2, with a weak D call TRBD1 (5 bases). This CDR3 is 12 amino acids long. Germline V gene sequence: CDR1 KGHDR, CDR2 SFDVKD. V was shortened by 11 bases and J by 12 bases, with 21 bases between the two germline ends. The CDR3 loop reads CASRVTLSGNTF. CDR3 nucleotide sequence: TGTGCCAGCAGGGTGACACTCTCTGGAAACACCTTC.

In its sample, this clonotype was seen many times. This chain joins TRBV20-1 and TRBJ2-7; D is perhaps TRBD1 (5 bases). From germline, CDR1 is DFQATT and CDR2 SNEGSKA (reference sequence). The CDR3 has 15 residues. The V and J ends lost 0 bases and 0 bases respectively, with 12 bases between them. The chain's CDR3 is CSARDQGRNSYEQYF. The CDR3 nucleotides are TGCAGTGCTAGAGATCAGGGCCGAAACTCCTACGAGCAGTACTTC.

This clonotype turned up a few times. V gene TRBV5-1 combines with J gene TRBJ1-5, with D uncertain. In germline, CDR1 is SGHRS, CDR2 YFSETQ. This CDR3 region has 15 residues. V was cut by 3 bases and J by 3 bases, with 13 bases left in between. Here the CDR3 DNA reads TGCGCCAGCAGCTACGGCGATGGAATCAATCAGCCCCAGCATTTT. It is translated as CASSYGDGINQPQHF.

This clonotype was counted many times. CDR3 amino acids: CASTKTGGGYTF. In DNA form, the CDR3 reads TGTGCCAGCACCAAAACGGGTGGAGGCTACACCTTC. This chain links TRBV7-2 with TRBJ1-2, with D uncertain. The CDR3 totals 12 residues. V lost 7 bases to trimming and J lost 8 bases, with 14 bases between them. Germline V gene data show CDR1 as SGHTA and CDR2 as FQGNSA.

The chain uses TRBV9 and TRBJ2-7; TRBD1 is a possible D gene (5 bases). Per germline, CDR1 SGDLS and CDR2 YYNGEE. The germline V and J ends were trimmed by 1 base and 5 bases, with 10 bases remaining between them. The CDR3 contains 13 residues. CDR3 sequence reads: CASSVSGQHEQYF. The CDR3 bases are TGTGCCAGCAGCGTATCAGGGCAACACGAGCAGTACTTC.

In this sample, this clonotype turned up many times. The chain uses TRBV7-9 and TRBJ1-2; D is uncertain. Germline loops: CDR1 SEHNR, CDR2 FQNEAQ (reference sequence). The CDR3 has 13 amino acids. Trimming removed 3 bases from V and 0 bases from J, with 5 bases in between. CDR3 protein: CASSFGPNYGYTF. CDR3 bases: TGTGCCAGCAGCTTCGGCCCTAACTATGGCTACACCTTC. The complete variable domain, with remaining parts taken from reference TRBV7-9 and TRBJ1-2, reads DTGVSQNPRHKITKRGQNVTFRCDPISEHNRLYWYRQTLGQGPEFLTYFQNEAQLEKSRLLSDRFSAERPKGSFSTLEIQRTEQGDSAMYLCASSFGPNYGYTFGSGTRLTVV.

V gene TRBV6-2 or TRBV6-3 combines with J gene TRBJ1-5; D is undetermined. The V gene lost 5 bases and the J gene lost 6 bases, with 8 bases spanning the gap. Germline values: CDR1 MNHEY, CDR2 SVGEGT. The CDR3 covers 12 residues. DNA of the CDR3: TGTGCCAGCAGTAAACAGAGTCAGCCCCAGCATTTT. It encodes CASSKQSQPQHF.

For this clonotype: A much larger clone differs from this one at a single base, so this may be a read error. V gene TRBV2 combines with J gene TRBJ2-1, with D possibly matching TRBD2 (6 bases). The ends were cut back, 6 bases at V and 5 bases at J, with 17 bases in the middle. Germline V gene lookup returns CDR1 SNHLY and CDR2 FYNNEI. This CDR3 comprises 15 residues. CDR3 protein: CASRWGRGTNNEQFF. The CDR3 region has the DNA TGTGCCAGCAGATGGGGACGGGGGACCAACAATGAGCAGTTCTTC.

The V and J genes are TRBV28 and TRBJ1-6; TRBD1 aligns across 8 bases. Germline V lookup: CDR1 MDHEN, CDR2 SYDVKM. Trimming took 5 bases from V and 0 from J; bases not matched to a gene: 3. The CDR3 has 16 residues. The CDR3 DNA sequence: TGTGCCAGCAGTCCAACAGGGGGCTCCTATAATTCACCCCTCCACTTT. Residues: CASSPTGGSYNSPLHF.

Turning to this clonotype: Sequence at one end of the junction differs from germline and may be a read error. The CDR3 reads CASSLSSGGNTEAFF. The CDR3, as DNA: TGTGCCAGCAGTTTGAGTTCCGGGGGGAACACTGAAGCTTTCTTT. This chain connects TRBV10-3 to TRBJ1-1, with TRBD1 as a possible D gene (5 bases). CDR1 ENHRY and CDR2 SYGVKD come from the germline V gene. The CDR3 consists of 15 residues.

The sample holds many counts of this clonotype. The chain is built from TRBV19 and TRBJ2-5, with 7 positions matching TRBD2. The germline gives CDR1 LNHDA, CDR2 SQIVND (reference sequence). The trim removed 9 bases at V and 1 base at J, leaving 8 bases unmatched. The CDR3 covers 14 residues. The CDR3 DNA reads as TGTGCCAGCGACAGCGGGGACGGCCAAGAGACCCAGTACTTC. Its translation: CASDSGDGQETQYF.

This clonotype showed up just once. Germline is not matched at one junction end, which may reflect a read error. The chain has TRBV5-1 and TRBJ1-4, with no clear D. The CDR3 has 13 residues. Germline V gene lookup returns CDR1 SGHRS and CDR2 YFSETQ. CDR3 DNA: TGCGCCAGCAGTTTGGAGGGCTCGGGAAAACTGTTTTTT. Amino acid sequence: CASSLEGSGKLFF.